A selection of T cell receptor beta chains follows, all from one sample in a study of cytomegalovirus exposure and HLA in healthy donors. The method was immunoSEQ multiplex PCR; TCRdb's version includes in-frame clones alone and lacks a portion of them. The sample has about 180,000 clones, about 82% seen once. Sequenced material: PBMCs. These receptors were taken from a woman in her forties or fifties in good health and CMV-seropositive. CDR3s include the opening cysteine and the closing phenylalanine or tryptophan. A D gene is named only where the DNA matches it firmly. Clone size is shown for a subset of rows, as once, few, many or a class of expanded clone.

V gene,D gene,clone size,J gene,CDR3 protein,CDR3 DNA
TRBV18,NA,NA,TRBJ2-7,CASSPLLRQDRQYF,TGTGCCAGCTCACCACTGCTACGACAGGACAGGCAGTACTTC
TRBV9,NA,few,TRBJ1-2,CASSVLGISDGYTF,TGTGCCAGCAGCGTTCTCGGGATCTCTGATGGCTACACCTTC
TRBV2,NA,NA,TRBJ1-2,CASSYREGAGSGYTF,TGTGCCAGCAGTTACAGGGAAGGGGCAGGGAGTGGCTACACCTTC
TRBV5-3,TRBD1,NA,TRBJ1-6,CARSHAGTGSRRSPLHF,TGTGCCAGAAGCCACGCCGGGACAGGGAGTCGGCGATCACCCCTCCACTTT
TRBV12-5,NA,NA,TRBJ2-5,CASGLGPSATQETQYF,TGTGCTAGTGGTTTGGGGCCTAGCGCCACCCAAGAGACCCAGTACTTC
TRBV5-1,NA,NA,TRBJ2-2,CASSLVAGYTGELFF,TGCGCCAGCAGCTTGGTTGCAGGATACACCGGGGAGCTGTTTTTT
TRBV28,TRBD1,NA,TRBJ1-5,CASSPGQGAKQPQHF,TGTGCCAGCAGTCCAGGACAGGGGGCAAAACAGCCCCAGCATTTT
TRBV6-1,NA,NA,TRBJ2-1,CASSEEETGNEQFF,TGTGCCAGCAGTGAAGAGGAGACTGGGAATGAGCAGTTCTTC
TRBV7-8,NA,few,TRBJ2-5,CASSSTMDQETQYF,TGTGCCAGCAGCTCAACTATGGACCAAGAGACCCAGTACTTC
TRBV7-2,NA,NA,TRBJ1-2,CASSESGGVSGYTF,TGTGCCAGCAGCGAGTCGGGGGGCGTGAGTGGCTACACCTTC
TRBV28,NA,NA,TRBJ2-1,CASSFPNSYNEQFF,TGTGCCAGCAGTTTCCCGAACAGTTACAATGAGCAGTTCTTC
TRBV4-2,TRBD2,few,TRBJ2-5,CASSQGGLGETQYF,TGTGCCAGCAGCCAAGGGGGACTAGGCGAGACCCAGTACTTC
TRBV6-5,TRBD2,NA,TRBJ2-7,CASSFLAGGPYEQYF,TGTGCCAGCAGTTTCCTAGCGGGAGGACCCTACGAGCAGTACTTC
TRBV7-3,NA,NA,TRBJ1-2,CASSLSQGIYGYTF,TGTGCCAGCAGCTTATCGCAGGGGATCTATGGCTACACCTTC
TRBV27,NA,few,TRBJ1-2,CASSLSIRDPRGYTF,TGTGCCAGCAGTCTAAGTATCCGGGATCCCCGGGGCTACACCTTC
TRBV7-9,NA,few,TRBJ2-2,CASIRSGLTGELFF,TGTGCCAGCATTCGTAGCGGCCTGACCGGGGAGCTGTTTTTT
TRBV6-5,NA,NA,TRBJ1-5,CASRKTRGDQPQHF,TGTGCCAGCAGAAAAACCAGGGGAGATCAGCCCCAGCATTTT
TRBV18,TRBD1,NA,TRBJ2-5,CASSPPGDRGQETQYF,TGTGCCAGCTCACCACCGGGAGACAGGGGACAAGAGACCCAGTACTTC
TRBV5-4,TRBD2,NA,TRBJ2-5,CASRGGETQYF,TGTGCCAGCAGGGGGGGGGAGACCCAGTACTTC
TRBV19,TRBD2,NA,TRBJ2-1,CASLSGSSYNEQFF,TGTGCCAGCCTTAGCGGGAGCTCCTACAATGAGCAGTTCTTC
TRBV7-2,TRBD1,few,TRBJ1-5,CASSLQGQGLQPQHF,TGTGCCAGCAGCTTACAAGGACAGGGTCTCCAGCCCCAGCATTTT
TRBV4-2,NA,NA,TRBJ1-1,CASSQDRIGRGITEAFF,TGTGCCAGCAGCCAAGATAGGATCGGGCGGGGAATCACTGAAGCTTTCTTT
TRBV7-2,TRBD1,NA,TRBJ1-3,CASSKDRGHGNTIYF,TGTGCCAGCAGCAAGGACAGGGGGCATGGAAACACCATATATTTT
TRBV9,NA,NA,TRBJ1-1,CASSQGLNTEAFF,TGTGCCAGCTCCCAGGGATTGAACACTGAAGCTTTCTTT
TRBV28,NA,NA,TRBJ1-4,CASKGVANEKLFF,TGTGCCAGCAAAGGGGTGGCGAATGAAAAACTGTTTTTT
TRBV5-4,TRBD2,NA,TRBJ2-3,CASSSRLAGGPGTDTQYF,TGTGCCAGCAGCTCCCGACTAGCGGGGGGGCCTGGCACAGATACGCAGTATTTT
TRBV5-4,TRBD2,NA,TRBJ2-7,CASSERARGGYEQYF,TGTGCCAGCAGCGAGCGCGCGCGGGGGGGCTACGAGCAGTACTTC
TRBV10-3,TRBD2,few,TRBJ2-5,CAIKGGGDQETQYF,TGTGCCATCAAAGGCGGGGGGGATCAAGAGACCCAGTACTTC
TRBV7-2,TRBD2,NA,TRBJ2-7,CASSFGLAGEQYF,TGTGCCAGCAGCTTCGGACTAGCGGGGGAGCAGTACTTC
TRBV29-1,TRBD2,NA,TRBJ2-1,CSVLGLAGAGSNEQFF,TGCAGCGTGTTGGGACTAGCGGGAGCAGGGTCCAATGAGCAGTTCTTC
TRBV12-5,TRBD1,NA,TRBJ2-2,CASGDLRTGDTGELFF,TGTGCTAGTGGGGACCTTAGGACAGGGGACACCGGGGAGCTGTTTTTT
TRBV7-9,NA,NA,TRBJ1-1,CASSLAGRDGTEAFF,TGTGCCAGCAGCTTAGCGGGGAGAGATGGTACTGAAGCTTTCTTT
TRBV9,TRBD1,NA,TRBJ1-3,CASSTRTGGNTIYF,TGTGCCAGCAGCACCCGGACAGGAGGAAACACCATATATTTT
TRBV5-5,NA,NA,TRBJ1-1,CASVPTGMNTEAFF,TGTGCCAGCGTACCGACTGGTATGAACACTGAAGCTTTCTTT
TRBV5-1,TRBD1,NA,TRBJ2-7,CASSPQGSGYEQYF,TGCGCCAGCAGCCCACAGGGGAGTGGATACGAGCAGTACTTC
TRBV7-3,NA,NA,TRBJ2-3,CASSSATGTDTQYF,TGTGCCAGCAGCTCTGCTACAGGGACAGATACGCAGTATTTT
TRBV15,NA,NA,TRBJ2-3,CATKKNGADTQYF,TGTGCCACCAAAAAGAACGGGGCAGATACGCAGTATTTT
TRBV7-8,NA,once,TRBJ2-7,CASSSRTMSYEQYF,TGTGCCAGCAGCTCCCGGACAATGTCCTACGAGCAGTACTTC
TRBV9,NA,NA,TRBJ1-5,CASSVGNNQPQHF,TGTGCCAGCAGCGTAGGTAACAATCAGCCCCAGCATTTT
TRBV4-2,NA,few,TRBJ1-4,CASSQGRDAGGEKLFF,TGTGCCAGCAGCCAAGGGAGGGACGCCGGCGGTGAAAAACTGTTTTTT
TRBV5-4,TRBD1,NA,TRBJ1-2,CASSPRTGDIYGYTF,TGTGCCAGCAGCCCCCGGACAGGGGACATCTATGGCTACACCTTC
TRBV7-3,TRBD2,few,TRBJ2-1,CASSPVSGTSGSSNNEQFF,TGTGCCAGCAGCCCCGTCTCCGGGACTAGCGGGAGTTCCAACAATGAGCAGTTCTTC
TRBV20-1,NA,NA,TRBJ1-4,CSAEGVEKLFF,TGCAGTGCTGAGGGAGTAGAAAAACTGTTTTTT
TRBV28,NA,NA,TRBJ1-2,CASSWGLGYGYTF,TGTGCCAGCAGTTGGGGGCTTGGCTATGGCTACACCTTC
TRBV28,NA,few,TRBJ2-7,CASSSTGFFYEQYF,TGTGCCAGCAGTTCTACAGGGTTTTTCTACGAGCAGTACTTC